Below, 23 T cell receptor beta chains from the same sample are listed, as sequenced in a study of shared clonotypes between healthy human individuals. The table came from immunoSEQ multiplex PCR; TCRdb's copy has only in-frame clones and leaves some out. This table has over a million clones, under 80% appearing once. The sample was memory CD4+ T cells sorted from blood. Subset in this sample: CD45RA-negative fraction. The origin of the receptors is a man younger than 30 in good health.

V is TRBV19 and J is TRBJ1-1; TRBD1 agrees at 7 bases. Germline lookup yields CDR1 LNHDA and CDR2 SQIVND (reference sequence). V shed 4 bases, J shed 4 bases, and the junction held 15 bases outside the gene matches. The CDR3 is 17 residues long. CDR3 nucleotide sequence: TGTGCCAGTAGTAGACCCCCCGCCGCCGCAGGGGGCACTGAAGCTTTCTTT. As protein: CASSRPPAAAGGTEAFF. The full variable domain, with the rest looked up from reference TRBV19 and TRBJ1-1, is DGGITQSPKYLFRKEGQNVTLSCEQNLNHDAMYWYRQDPGQGLRLIYYSQIVNDFQKGDIAEGYSVSREKKESFPLTVTSAQKNPTAFYLCASSRPPAAAGGTEAFFGQGTRLTVV.

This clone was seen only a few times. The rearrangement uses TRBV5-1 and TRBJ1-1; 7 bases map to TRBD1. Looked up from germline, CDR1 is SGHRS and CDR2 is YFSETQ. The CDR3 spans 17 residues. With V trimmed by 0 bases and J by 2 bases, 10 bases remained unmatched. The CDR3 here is CASSLEQGGWINTEAFF. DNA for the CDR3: TGCGCCAGCAGCTTGGAGCAGGGGGGCTGGATCAACACTGAAGCTTTCTTT.

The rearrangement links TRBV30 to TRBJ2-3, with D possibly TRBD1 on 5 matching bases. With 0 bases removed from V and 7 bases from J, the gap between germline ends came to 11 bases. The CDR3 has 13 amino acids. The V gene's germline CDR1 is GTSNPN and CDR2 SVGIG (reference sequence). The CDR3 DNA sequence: TGTGCCTGGAGTGTACAGGCTCCCAATACGCAGTATTTT. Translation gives CAWSVQAPNTQYF.

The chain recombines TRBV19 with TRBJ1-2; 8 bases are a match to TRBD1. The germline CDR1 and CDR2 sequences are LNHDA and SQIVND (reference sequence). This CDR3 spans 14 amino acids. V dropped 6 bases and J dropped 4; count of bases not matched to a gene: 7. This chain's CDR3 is CASRGQGLGYGYTF. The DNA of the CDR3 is TGTGCCAGTAGAGGACAGGGCCTCGGCTATGGCTACACCTTC.

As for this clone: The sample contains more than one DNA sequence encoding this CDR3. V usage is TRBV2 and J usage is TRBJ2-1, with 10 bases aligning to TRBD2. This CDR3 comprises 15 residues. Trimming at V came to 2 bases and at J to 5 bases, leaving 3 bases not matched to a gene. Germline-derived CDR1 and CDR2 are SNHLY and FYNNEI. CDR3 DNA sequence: TGTGCCAGCAGTGAAAGCGGGGGGGGGAACAATGAGCAGTTCTTC. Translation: CASSESGGGNNEQFF.

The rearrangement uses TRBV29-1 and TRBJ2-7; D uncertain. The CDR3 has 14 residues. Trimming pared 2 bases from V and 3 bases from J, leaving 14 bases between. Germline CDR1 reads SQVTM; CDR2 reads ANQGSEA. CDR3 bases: TGCAGCGTTGAAAGTGCAGGCCCAAACTACGAGCAGTACTTC. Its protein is CSVESAGPNYEQYF.

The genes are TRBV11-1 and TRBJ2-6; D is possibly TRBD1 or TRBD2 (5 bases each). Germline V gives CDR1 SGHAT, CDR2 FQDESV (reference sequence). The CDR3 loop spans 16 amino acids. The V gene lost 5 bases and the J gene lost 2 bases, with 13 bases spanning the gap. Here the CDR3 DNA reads TGTGCCAGCAGCCCAGTCTGGGGGACTGGGGCCAACGTCCTGACTTTC. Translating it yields CASSPVWGTGANVLTF.

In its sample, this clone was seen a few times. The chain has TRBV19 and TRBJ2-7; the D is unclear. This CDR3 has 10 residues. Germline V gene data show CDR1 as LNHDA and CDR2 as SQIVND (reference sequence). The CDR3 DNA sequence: TGTGATACCGAGGCCTACGAGCAGTACTTC. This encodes CDTEAYEQYF.

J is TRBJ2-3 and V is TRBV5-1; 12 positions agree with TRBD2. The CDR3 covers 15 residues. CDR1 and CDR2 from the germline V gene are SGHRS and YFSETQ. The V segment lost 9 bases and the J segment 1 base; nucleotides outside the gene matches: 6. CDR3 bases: TGCGCCACAACGACTAGCGGGAGTGGCACAGATACGCAGTATTTT. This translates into CATTTSGSGTDTQYF.

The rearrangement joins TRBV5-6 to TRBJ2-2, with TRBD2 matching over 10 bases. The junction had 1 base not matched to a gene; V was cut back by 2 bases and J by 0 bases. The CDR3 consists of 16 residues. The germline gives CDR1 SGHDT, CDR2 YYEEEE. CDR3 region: CASSLAGGPNTGELFF. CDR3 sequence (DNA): TGTGCCAGCAGCTTAGCGGGGGGGCCGAACACCGGGGAGCTGTTTTTT.

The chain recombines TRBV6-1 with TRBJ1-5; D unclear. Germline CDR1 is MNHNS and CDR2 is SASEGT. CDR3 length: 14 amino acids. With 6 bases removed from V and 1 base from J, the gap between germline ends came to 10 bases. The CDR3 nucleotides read TGTGCCAGCAGAGGGCGGACCAGCAATCAGCCCCAGCATTTT. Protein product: CASRGRTSNQPQHF.

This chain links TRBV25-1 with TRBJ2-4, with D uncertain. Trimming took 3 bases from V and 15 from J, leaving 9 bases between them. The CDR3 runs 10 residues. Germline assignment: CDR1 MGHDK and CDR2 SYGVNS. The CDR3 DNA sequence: TGTGCCAGCAGTGATTCCATCTGGTACTTC. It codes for CASSDSIWYF.

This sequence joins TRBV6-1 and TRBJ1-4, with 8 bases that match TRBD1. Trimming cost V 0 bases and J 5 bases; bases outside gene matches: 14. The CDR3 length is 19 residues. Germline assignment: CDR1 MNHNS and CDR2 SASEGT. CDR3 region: CASSEARTGGQVWNEKLFF. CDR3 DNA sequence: TGTGCCAGCAGTGAAGCCCGCACAGGGGGACAGGTGTGGAATGAAAAACTGTTTTTT.

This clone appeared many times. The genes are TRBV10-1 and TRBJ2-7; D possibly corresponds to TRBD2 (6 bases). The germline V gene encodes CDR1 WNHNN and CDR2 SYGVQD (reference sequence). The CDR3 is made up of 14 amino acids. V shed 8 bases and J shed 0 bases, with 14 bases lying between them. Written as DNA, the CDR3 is TGCGCCAGCGATCGCGGGACCCACTCCTACGAGCAGTACTTC. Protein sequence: CASDRGTHSYEQYF.

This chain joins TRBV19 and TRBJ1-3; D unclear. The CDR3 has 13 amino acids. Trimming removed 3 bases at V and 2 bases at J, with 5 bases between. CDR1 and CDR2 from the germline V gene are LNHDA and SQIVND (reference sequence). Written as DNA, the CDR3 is TGTGCCAGTAGTATGCGGGCTGGAAACACCATATATTTT. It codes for CASSMRAGNTIYF.

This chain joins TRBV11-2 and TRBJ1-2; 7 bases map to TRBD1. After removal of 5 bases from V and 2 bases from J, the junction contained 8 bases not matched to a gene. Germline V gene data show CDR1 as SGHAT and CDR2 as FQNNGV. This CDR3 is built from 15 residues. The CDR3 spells CASSPTGQTNYGYTF. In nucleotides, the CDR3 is TGTGCCAGCAGCCCGACGGGACAGACAAACTATGGCTACACCTTC.

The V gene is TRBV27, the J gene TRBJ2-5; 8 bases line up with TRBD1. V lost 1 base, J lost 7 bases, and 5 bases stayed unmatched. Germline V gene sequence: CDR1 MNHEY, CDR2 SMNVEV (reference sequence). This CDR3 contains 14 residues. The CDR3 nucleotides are TGTGCCAGCAGTTTATACCAGGGGGCTGTGACCCAGTACTTC. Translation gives CASSLYQGAVTQYF.

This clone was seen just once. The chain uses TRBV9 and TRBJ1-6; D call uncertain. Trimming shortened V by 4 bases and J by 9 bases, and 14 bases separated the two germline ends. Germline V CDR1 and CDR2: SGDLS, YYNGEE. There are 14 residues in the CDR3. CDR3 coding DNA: TGTGCCAGCAGCCCCATTAGGGAAGGTTCACCCCTCCACTTT. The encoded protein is CASSPIREGSPLHF. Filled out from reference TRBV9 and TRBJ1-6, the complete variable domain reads DSGVTQTPKHLITATGQRVTLRCSPRSGDLSVYWYQQSLDQGLQFLIQYYNGEERAKGNILERFSAQQFPDLHSELNLSSLELGDSALYFCASSPIREGSPLHFGNGTRLTVT.

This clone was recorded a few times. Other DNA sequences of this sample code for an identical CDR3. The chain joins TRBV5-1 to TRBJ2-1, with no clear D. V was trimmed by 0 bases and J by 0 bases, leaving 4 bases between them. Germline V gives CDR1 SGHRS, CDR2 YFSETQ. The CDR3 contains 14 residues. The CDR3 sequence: CASSLDGSYNEQFF. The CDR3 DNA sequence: TGCGCCAGCAGCTTGGACGGCTCCTACAATGAGCAGTTCTTC.

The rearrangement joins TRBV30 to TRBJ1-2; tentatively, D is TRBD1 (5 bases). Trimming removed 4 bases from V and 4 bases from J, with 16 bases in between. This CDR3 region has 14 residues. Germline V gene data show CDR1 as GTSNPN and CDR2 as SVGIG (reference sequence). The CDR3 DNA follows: TGTGCCTGGACCCGAACCGGGCAGGGCTATGGCTACACCTTC. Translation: CAWTRTGQGYGYTF. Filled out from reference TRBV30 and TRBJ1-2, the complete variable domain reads SQTIHQWPATLVQPVGSPLSLECTVEGTSNPNLYWYRQAAGRGLQLLFYSVGIGQISSEVPQNLSASRPQDRQFILSSKKLLLSDSGFYLCAWTRTGQGYGYTFGSGTRLTVV.

CDR3 residues: CASSARENPYEQYF. The DNA of the CDR3 is TGTGCCAGCAGTGCTCGGGAGAACCCCTACGAGCAGTACTTC. This chain uses TRBV2 with TRBJ2-7; D may be TRBD2 (6 bases). V lost 4 bases to trimming and J lost 2 bases, with 12 bases between them. In germline, CDR1 is SNHLY, CDR2 FYNNEI. The CDR3 is made up of 14 amino acids.

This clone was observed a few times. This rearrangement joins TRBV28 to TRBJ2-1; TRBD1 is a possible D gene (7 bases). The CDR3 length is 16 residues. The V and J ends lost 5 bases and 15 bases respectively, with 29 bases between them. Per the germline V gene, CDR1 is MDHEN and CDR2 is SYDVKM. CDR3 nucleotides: TGTGCCAGCAGTCCCCTAGATGTAGGGGGCCCTCGGAGGGGGTTCTTC. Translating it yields CASSPLDVGGPRRGFF.

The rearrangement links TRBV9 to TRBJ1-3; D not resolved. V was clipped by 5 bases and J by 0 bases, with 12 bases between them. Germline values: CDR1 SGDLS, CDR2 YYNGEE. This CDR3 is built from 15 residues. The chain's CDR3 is CASSPSGFSGNTIYF. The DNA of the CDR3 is TGTGCCAGCAGTCCCTCAGGTTTCTCTGGAAACACCATATATTTT. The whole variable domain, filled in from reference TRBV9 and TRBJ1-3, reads DSGVTQTPKHLITATGQRVTLRCSPRSGDLSVYWYQQSLDQGLQFLIQYYNGEERAKGNILERFSAQQFPDLHSELNLSSLELGDSALYFCASSPSGFSGNTIYFGEGSWLTVV.